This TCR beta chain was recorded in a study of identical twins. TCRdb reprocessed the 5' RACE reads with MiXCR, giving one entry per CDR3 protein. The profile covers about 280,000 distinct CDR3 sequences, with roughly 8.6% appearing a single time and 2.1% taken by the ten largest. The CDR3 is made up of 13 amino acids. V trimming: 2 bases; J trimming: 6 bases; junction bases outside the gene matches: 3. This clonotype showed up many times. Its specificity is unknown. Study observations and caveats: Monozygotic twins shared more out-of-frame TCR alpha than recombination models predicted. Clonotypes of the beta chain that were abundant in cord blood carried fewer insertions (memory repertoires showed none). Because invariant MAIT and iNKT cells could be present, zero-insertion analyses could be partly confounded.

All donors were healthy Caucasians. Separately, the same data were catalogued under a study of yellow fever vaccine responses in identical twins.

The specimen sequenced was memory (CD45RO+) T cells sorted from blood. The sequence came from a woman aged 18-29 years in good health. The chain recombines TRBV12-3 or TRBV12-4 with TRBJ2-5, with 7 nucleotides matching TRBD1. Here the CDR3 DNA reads TGTGCCAGCAGTTTAAGACAGGGAAAGACCCAGTACTTC. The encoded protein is CASSLRQGKTQYF.